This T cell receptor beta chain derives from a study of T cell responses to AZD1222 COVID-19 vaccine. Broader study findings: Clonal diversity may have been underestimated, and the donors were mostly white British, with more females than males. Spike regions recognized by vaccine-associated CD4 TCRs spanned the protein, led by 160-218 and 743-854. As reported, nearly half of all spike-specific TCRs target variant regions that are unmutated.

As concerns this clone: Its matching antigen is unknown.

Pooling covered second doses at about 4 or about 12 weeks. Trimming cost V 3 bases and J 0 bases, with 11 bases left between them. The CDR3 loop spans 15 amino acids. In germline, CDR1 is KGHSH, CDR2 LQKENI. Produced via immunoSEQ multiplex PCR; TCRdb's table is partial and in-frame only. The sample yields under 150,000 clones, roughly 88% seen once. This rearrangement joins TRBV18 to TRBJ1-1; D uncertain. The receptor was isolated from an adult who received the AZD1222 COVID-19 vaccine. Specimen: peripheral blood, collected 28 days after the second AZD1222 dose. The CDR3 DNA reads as TGTGCCAGCTCACCGGATGGGGATATGAACACTGAAGCTTTCTTT. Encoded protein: CASSPDGDMNTEAFF.